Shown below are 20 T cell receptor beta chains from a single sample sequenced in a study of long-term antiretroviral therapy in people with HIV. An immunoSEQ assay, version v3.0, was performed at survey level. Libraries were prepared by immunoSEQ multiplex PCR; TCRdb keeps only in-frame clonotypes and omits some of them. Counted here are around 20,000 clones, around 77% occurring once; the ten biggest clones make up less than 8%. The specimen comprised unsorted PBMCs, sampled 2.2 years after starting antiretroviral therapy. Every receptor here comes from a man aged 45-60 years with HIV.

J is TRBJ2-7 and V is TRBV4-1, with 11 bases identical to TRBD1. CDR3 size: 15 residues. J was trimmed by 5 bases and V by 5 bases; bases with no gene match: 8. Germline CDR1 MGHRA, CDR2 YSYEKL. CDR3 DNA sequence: TGCGCCAGCAGCTCCTATCGGGACAGGGGGGACGAGCAGTACTTC. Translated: CASSSYRDRGDEQYF.

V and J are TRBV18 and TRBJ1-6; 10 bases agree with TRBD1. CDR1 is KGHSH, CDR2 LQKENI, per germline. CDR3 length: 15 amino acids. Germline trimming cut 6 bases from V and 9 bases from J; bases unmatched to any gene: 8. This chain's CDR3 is CASSLGQGMSSPLHF. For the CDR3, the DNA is TGTGCCAGCTCCTTGGGACAGGGGATGAGTTCACCCCTCCACTTT.

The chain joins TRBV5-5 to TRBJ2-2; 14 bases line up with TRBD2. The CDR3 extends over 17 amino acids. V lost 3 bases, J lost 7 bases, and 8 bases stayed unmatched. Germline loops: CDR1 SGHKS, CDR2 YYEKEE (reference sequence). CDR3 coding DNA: TGTGCCAGCAGCTCCGGGACTAGCGGGGGCCGTAGCGGGGAGCTGTTTTTT. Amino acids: CASSSGTSGGRSGELFF.

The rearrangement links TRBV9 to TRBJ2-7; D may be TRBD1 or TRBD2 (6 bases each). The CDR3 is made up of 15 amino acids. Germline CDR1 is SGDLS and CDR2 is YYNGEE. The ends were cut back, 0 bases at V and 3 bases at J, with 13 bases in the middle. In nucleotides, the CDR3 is TGTGCCAGCAGCGTAGAGGGGGGCGGAGTCTACGAGCAGTACTTC. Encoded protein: CASSVEGGGVYEQYF.

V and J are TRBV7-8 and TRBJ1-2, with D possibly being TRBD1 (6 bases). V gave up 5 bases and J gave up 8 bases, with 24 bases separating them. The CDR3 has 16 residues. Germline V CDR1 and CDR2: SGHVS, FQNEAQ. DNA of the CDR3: TGTGCCAGCAGCGACAAGGACGGCAGGGGCCCTAAGGGCTACACCTTC. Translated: CASSDKDGRGPKGYTF. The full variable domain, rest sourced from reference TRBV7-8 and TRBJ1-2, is GAGVSQSPRYKVAKRGQDVALRCDPISGHVSLFWYQQALGQGPEFLTYFQNEAQLDKSGLPSDRFFAERPEGSVSTLKIQRTQQEDSAVYLCASSDKDGRGPKGYTFGSGTRLTVV.

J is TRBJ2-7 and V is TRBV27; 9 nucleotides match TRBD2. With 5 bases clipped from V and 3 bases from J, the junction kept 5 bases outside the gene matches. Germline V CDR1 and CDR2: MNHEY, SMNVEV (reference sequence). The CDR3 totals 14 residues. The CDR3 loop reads CASSGLAGHYEQYF. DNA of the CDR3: TGTGCCAGCAGTGGGCTAGCGGGACACTACGAGCAGTACTTC.

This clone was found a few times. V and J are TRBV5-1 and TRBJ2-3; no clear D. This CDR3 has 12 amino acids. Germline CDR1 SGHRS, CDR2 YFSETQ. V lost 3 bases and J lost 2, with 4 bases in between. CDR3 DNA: TGCGCCAGCAGCTCTAACACAGATACGCAGTATTTT. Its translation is CASSSNTDTQYF.

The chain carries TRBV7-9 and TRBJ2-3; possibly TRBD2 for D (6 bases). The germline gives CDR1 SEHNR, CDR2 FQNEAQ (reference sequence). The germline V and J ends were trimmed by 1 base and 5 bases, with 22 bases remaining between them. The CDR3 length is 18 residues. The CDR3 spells CASSLEGLASWRGDTQYF. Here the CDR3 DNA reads TGTGCCAGCAGCTTAGAGGGCCTAGCGTCCTGGCGGGGAGATACGCAGTATTTT.

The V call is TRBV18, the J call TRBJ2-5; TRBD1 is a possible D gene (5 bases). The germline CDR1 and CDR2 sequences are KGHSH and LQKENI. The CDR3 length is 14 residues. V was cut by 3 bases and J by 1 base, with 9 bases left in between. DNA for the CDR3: TGTGCCAGCTCACCTCCAGGGTTCCAAGAGACCCAGTACTTC. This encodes CASSPPGFQETQYF.

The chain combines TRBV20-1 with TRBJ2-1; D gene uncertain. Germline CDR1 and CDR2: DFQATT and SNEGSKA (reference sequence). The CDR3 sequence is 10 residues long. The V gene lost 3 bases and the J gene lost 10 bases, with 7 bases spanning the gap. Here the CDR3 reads CSASMVEQFF. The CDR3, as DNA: TGCAGTGCTAGTATGGTAGAGCAGTTCTTC.

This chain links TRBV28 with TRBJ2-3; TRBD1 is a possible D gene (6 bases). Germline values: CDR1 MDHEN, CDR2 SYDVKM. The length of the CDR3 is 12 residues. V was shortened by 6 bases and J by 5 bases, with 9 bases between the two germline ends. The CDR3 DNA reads TGTGCCAGCAGATCAGGGGTAGATACGCAGTATTTT. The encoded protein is CASRSGVDTQYF.

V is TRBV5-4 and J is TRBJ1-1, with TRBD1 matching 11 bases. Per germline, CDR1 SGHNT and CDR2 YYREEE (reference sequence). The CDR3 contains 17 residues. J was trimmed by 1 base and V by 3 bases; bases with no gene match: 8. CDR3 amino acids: CASSSRDRGWRNTEAFF. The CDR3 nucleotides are TGTGCCAGCAGCTCCCGGGACAGGGGGTGGCGGAACACTGAAGCTTTCTTT.

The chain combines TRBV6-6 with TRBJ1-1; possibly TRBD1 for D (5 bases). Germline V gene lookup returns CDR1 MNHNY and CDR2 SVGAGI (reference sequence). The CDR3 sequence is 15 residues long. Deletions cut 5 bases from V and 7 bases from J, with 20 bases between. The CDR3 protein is CASSTGTAMGLEAFF. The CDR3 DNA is TGTGCCAGCAGTACCGGGACCGCAATGGGGCTTGAAGCTTTCTTT.

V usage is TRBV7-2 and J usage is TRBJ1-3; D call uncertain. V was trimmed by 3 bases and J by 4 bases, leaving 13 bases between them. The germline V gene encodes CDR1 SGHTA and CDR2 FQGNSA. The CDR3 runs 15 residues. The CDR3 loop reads CASSFSGYAGNTIYF. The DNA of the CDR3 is TGTGCCAGCAGCTTCTCCGGGTATGCCGGAAACACCATATATTTT.

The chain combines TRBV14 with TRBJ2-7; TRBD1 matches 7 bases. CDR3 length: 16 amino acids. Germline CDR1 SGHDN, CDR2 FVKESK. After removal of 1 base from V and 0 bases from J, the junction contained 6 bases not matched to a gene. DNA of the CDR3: TGTGCCAGCAGCCAAGCTAGGTCAGGGGGCTCCTACGAGCAGTACTTC. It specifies CASSQARSGGSYEQYF.

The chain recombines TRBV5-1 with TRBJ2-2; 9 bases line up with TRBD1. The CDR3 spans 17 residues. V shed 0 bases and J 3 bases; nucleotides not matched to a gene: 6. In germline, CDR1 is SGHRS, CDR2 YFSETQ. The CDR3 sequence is CASSLEVTGGYTGELFF. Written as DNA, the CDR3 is TGCGCCAGCAGCTTGGAGGTGACAGGGGGTTACACCGGGGAGCTGTTTTTT.

For the CDR3, the DNA is TGTGCCAGCAGTGTACAGGGGAGGGGGCAGCCCCAGCATTTT. The encoded protein is CASSVQGRGQPQHF. This chain joins TRBV2 and TRBJ1-5; 7 bases fit TRBD1. The V gene end was trimmed by 4 bases and the J gene end by 7 bases; junction bases not matched to a gene: 7. This CDR3 is built from 14 residues. Germline lookup yields CDR1 SNHLY and CDR2 FYNNEI.

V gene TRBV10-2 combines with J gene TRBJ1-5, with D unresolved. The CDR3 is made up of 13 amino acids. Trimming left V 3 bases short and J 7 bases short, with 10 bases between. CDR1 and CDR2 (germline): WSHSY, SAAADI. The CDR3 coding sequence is TGCGCCAGCAGTGATTTGCCAGGCCAGCCCCAGCATTTT. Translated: CASSDLPGQPQHF.

The chain's CDR3 is CASISSWGGGETQYF. CDR3 nucleotides: TGTGCCAGCATTTCGTCCTGGGGGGGCGGGGAGACCCAGTACTTC. This chain joins TRBV7-2 and TRBJ2-5; a possible D gene is TRBD2 (7 bases). The V and J ends lost 7 bases and 5 bases respectively, with 20 bases between them. CDR3 length: 15 residues. The germline gives CDR1 SGHTA, CDR2 FQGNSA. Full variable domain (remainder filled in from reference TRBV7-2 and TRBJ2-5): GAGVSQSPSNKVTEKGKDVELRCDPISGHTALYWYRQSLGQGLEFLIYFQGNSAPDKSGLPSDRFSAERTGGSVSTLTIQRTQQEDSAVYLCASISSWGGGETQYFGPGTRLLVL.

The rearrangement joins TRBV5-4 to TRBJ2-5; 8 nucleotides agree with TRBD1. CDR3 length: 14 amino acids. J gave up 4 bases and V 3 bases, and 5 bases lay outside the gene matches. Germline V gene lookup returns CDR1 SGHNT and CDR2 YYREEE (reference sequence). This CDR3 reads CASSSHGQGETQYF. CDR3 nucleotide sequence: TGTGCCAGCAGCTCCCACGGACAGGGAGAGACCCAGTACTTC.